This T cell receptor beta chain was profiled in a study of blood T cell repertoires in COVID-19. V lost 6 bases and J lost 0, with 12 bases in between. CDR1 MGHRA and CDR2 YSYEKL come from the germline V gene. This CDR3 has 15 residues. Clones were sequenced by immunoSEQ multiplex PCR, and TCRdb holds only the in-frame ones, with some missing. The sample shows around 380,000 clones, roughly 77% of them seen only once. This chain connects TRBV4-1 to TRBJ2-1, with D maybe TRBD2 (6 bases). The sequenced material came from peripheral blood. This TCR was recovered from a human donor with acute or convalescent COVID-19. The donor label of this sample is uncertain. The DNA of the CDR3 is TGCGCCAGCAGTTCCGGGGGAAGCTCCTACAATGAGCAGTTCTTC. It yields the protein CASSSGGSSYNEQFF.